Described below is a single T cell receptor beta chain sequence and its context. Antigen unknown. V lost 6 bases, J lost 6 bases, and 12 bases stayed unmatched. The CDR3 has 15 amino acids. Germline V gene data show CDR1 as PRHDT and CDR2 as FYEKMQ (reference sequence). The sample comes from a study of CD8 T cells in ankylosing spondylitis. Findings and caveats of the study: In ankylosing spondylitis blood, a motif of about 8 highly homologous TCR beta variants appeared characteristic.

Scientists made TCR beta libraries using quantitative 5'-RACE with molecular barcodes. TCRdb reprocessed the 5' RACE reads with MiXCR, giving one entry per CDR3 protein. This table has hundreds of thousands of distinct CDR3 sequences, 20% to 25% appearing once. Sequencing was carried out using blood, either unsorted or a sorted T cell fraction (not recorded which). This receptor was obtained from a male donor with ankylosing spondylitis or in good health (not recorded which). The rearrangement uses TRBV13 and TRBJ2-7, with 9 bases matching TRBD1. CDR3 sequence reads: CASRETGTGRIEQYF. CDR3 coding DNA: TGTGCCAGCAGAGAGACCGGGACAGGGCGAATCGAGCAGTACTTC.